Listed here are 30 T cell receptor beta chains from one sample, sequenced in a study of T cell repertoires in cytomegalovirus infection. These TCRs' antigens remain unknown. TCRdb independently ran MiXCR on the reads; one entry per CDR3 protein. Seen here are around 300,000 distinct CDR3 sequences, about 20% observed once, and the top ten hold 15% to 20%. The sample here was cultured PBMCs, taken from culture after CMV antigen stimulation. The source of these receptors is a human donor in good health (CMV status not recorded). Some clones in this sample may be carry-over from other donors' samples.

In its sample, this clonotype was seen a few times. The chain couples TRBV7-9 to TRBJ2-1; 10 positions agree with TRBD2. The V and J ends lost 5 bases and 4 bases, in that order; junction bases with no gene match: 5. Germline assignment: CDR1 SEHNR and CDR2 FQNEAQ (reference sequence). The CDR3 sequence is 15 residues long. The CDR3 loop reads CASSHRTSGYNEQFF. In DNA form, the CDR3 reads TGTGCCAGCAGCCACCGGACTAGCGGATACAATGAGCAGTTCTTC. Supplemented by reference TRBV7-9 and TRBJ2-1, the full variable domain reads DTGVSQNPRHKITKRGQNVTFRCDPISEHNRLYWYRQTLGQGPEFLTYFQNEAQLEKSRLLSDRFSAERPKGSFSTLEIQRTEQGDSAMYLCASSHRTSGYNEQFFGPGTRLTVL.

V is TRBV4-1 and J is TRBJ1-3; D call uncertain. This CDR3 contains 15 residues. Germline assignment: CDR1 MGHRA and CDR2 YSYEKL. With 1 base removed from V and 1 base from J, the gap between germline ends came to 8 bases. CDR3: CASSQVPKSGNTIYF. The CDR3 bases are TGCGCCAGCAGCCAAGTCCCAAAGTCTGGAAACACCATATATTTT.

This clonotype was observed at least ten times. The chain employs TRBV7-2 and TRBJ1-3; D remains ambiguous. V lost 3 bases and J lost 2, with 11 bases in between. The CDR3 extends over 15 amino acids. Germline CDR1 is SGHTA and CDR2 is FQGNSA. In DNA, the CDR3 is TGTGCCAGCAGCTTCGGACCGGACGCTGGAAACACCATATATTTT. Encoded protein: CASSFGPDAGNTIYF.

The chain is built from TRBV9 and TRBJ2-1; no clear D. This CDR3 region has 14 residues. V lost 0 bases and J 3 bases, leaving 7 bases between the germline ends. CDR1 and CDR2 (germline): SGDLS, YYNGEE. The CDR3 region is CASSVDPNYNEQFF. As DNA, the CDR3 is TGTGCCAGCAGCGTAGATCCTAACTACAATGAGCAGTTCTTC.

This clonotype appeared a few times. V and J are TRBV6-1 and TRBJ1-2; 11 bases are a match to TRBD1. The trim removed 6 bases at V and 14 bases at J, leaving 14 bases unmatched. The CDR3 contains 14 residues. Germline V gene data show CDR1 as MNHNS and CDR2 as SASEGT. CDR3 protein: CASRSADRGQFSTF. CDR3 in DNA: TGTGCCAGCAGATCAGCGGACAGGGGGCAGTTTAGTACCTTC.

This clonotype has ten or more counts. The chain employs TRBV2 and TRBJ1-3, with D possibly being TRBD1 (5 bases). The CDR3 spans 13 residues. Germline V gene sequence: CDR1 SNHLY, CDR2 FYNNEI. Trimming removed 7 bases at V and 0 bases at J, with 7 bases between. The CDR3 reads CASTGTSGNTIYF. The CDR3 region has the DNA TGTGCCAGCACCGGGACCTCTGGAAACACCATATATTTT. Using reference TRBV2 and TRBJ1-3 for the parts outside the CDR3, the full variable domain is EPEVTQTPSHQVTQMGQEVILRCVPISNHLYFYWYRQILGQKVEFLVSFYNNEISEKSEIFDDQFSVERPDGSNFTLKIRSTKLEDSAMYFCASTGTSGNTIYFGEGSWLTVV.

This clonotype came up many times. The chain recombines TRBV7-2 with TRBJ2-5, with 8 bases lining up with TRBD1. V trimming: 5 bases; J trimming: 0 bases; junction bases outside the gene matches: 5. Germline V gene data show CDR1 as SGHTA and CDR2 as FQGNSA. The CDR3 loop spans 15 amino acids. In nucleotides, the CDR3 is TGTGCCAGCAGCGCACGACAGGGGCACCAAGAGACCCAGTACTTC. Its protein product is CASSARQGHQETQYF.

This clonotype showed up just a few times. The chain combines TRBV7-9 with TRBJ2-1; 9 positions match TRBD2. Germline lookup yields CDR1 SEHNR and CDR2 FQNEAQ (reference sequence). After removal of 3 bases from V and 0 bases from J, the junction contained 3 bases not matched to a gene. This CDR3 spans 16 amino acids. In DNA, the CDR3 is TGTGCCAGCAGCTTGGCTAGCGGGATCTCCTACAATGAGCAGTTCTTC. Translated, it gives CASSLASGISYNEQFF.

This clonotype was counted ten times or more. The V gene is TRBV7-8, the J gene TRBJ2-3; D is possibly TRBD2 (5 bases). V was pared by 4 bases and J by 1 base, with 12 bases between. This CDR3 comprises 15 residues. CDR1 SGHVS and CDR2 FQNEAQ come from the germline V gene. The DNA for the CDR3 is TGTGCCAGCAGCTGGCGGGCGCGGGGCACAGATACGCAGTATTTT. Its protein is CASSWRARGTDTQYF. Together with reference TRBV7-8 and TRBJ2-3, the CDR3 gives the full variable domain: GAGVSQSPRYKVAKRGQDVALRCDPISGHVSLFWYQQALGQGPEFLTYFQNEAQLDKSGLPSDRFFAERPEGSVSTLKIQRTQQEDSAVYLCASSWRARGTDTQYFGPGTRLTVL.

This clonotype was observed many times. This chain joins TRBV7-2 and TRBJ2-7, with 7 bases aligning to TRBD1. V lost 5 bases, J lost 1 base, and 11 bases stayed unmatched. Germline CDR1 SGHTA, CDR2 FQGNSA. This CDR3 region has 16 residues. DNA of the CDR3: TGTGCCAGCAGCCGGCACAGGGGAAAAGGGTCCTACGAGCAGTACTTC. It yields the protein CASSRHRGKGSYEQYF.

This clonotype was seen more than once but under ten times. CDR3 protein: CASSRPPGQLGNTIYF. The CDR3, as DNA: TGTGCCAGCAGTCGCCCTCCGGGACAACTTGGAAACACCATATATTTT. The V gene is TRBV6-5, the J gene TRBJ1-3, with D possibly TRBD1 on 6 matching bases. V lost 5 bases and J lost 3, with 17 bases in between. From germline, CDR1 is MNHEY and CDR2 SVGAGI. The CDR3 spans 16 residues.

The rearrangement uses TRBV7-2 and TRBJ1-4; tentative D call: TRBD1 (6 bases). The germline gives CDR1 SGHTA, CDR2 FQGNSA. V gave up 3 bases and J gave up 7 bases, with 18 bases separating them. This CDR3 spans 16 amino acids. The CDR3 here is CASSFGLSGGAEKLFF. In DNA form, the CDR3 reads TGTGCCAGCAGCTTCGGCCTCAGCGGGGGGGCTGAAAAACTGTTTTTT.

This clonotype was detected only once. The V call is TRBV4-1, the J call TRBJ2-3; perhaps TRBD2 as D (5 bases). The V and J ends lost 1 base and 10 bases respectively, with 15 bases between them. The CDR3 is 14 residues long. The germline gives CDR1 MGHRA, CDR2 YSYEKL. The chain's CDR3 is CASSQGIGSEPQYF. DNA of the CDR3: TGCGCCAGCAGCCAAGGGATTGGGAGCGAACCGCAGTATTTT.

This chain joins TRBV6-2 or TRBV6-3 and TRBJ2-6; the match to TRBD1 covers 9 bases. With V trimmed by 6 bases and J by 0 bases, 3 bases remained unmatched. Germline values: CDR1 MNHEY, CDR2 SVGEGT. This CDR3 is 16 amino acids long. The CDR3 coding sequence is TGTGCCAGCAGCCAGGACAGGGGCTCTGGGGCCAACGTCCTGACTTTC. Residues: CASSQDRGSGANVLTF.

The chain employs TRBV6-2 or TRBV6-3 and TRBJ2-1; 11 bases fit TRBD2. The CDR3 extends over 17 amino acids. V gave up 0 bases and J gave up 8 bases; unmatched junction bases: 9. CDR1 and CDR2 (germline): MNHEY, SVGEGT. In DNA form, the CDR3 reads TGTGCCAGCAGTTACTCTCGGCTAGCGGGAGGTGGACATGAGCAGTTCTTC. Residues: CASSYSRLAGGGHEQFF.

The chain carries TRBV27 and TRBJ1-3, with a possible D match to TRBD1 (5 bases). The CDR3 covers 14 residues. CDR1 is MNHEY, CDR2 SMNVEV, per germline (reference sequence). V was trimmed by 3 bases and J by 0 bases, leaving 6 bases between them. DNA of the CDR3: TGTGCCAGCAGTTTGGGGGTCTCTGGAAACACCATATATTTT. This translates into CASSLGVSGNTIYF.

Note on this clonotype: Since a much larger clone is just one base distant, this may be a read error. This chain uses TRBV2 with TRBJ1-5; TRBD1 is a possible D gene (6 bases). From germline, CDR1 is SNHLY and CDR2 FYNNEI. The CDR3 loop spans 13 amino acids. In DNA, the CDR3 is TGTGCCAGCAGACATGGGGGCAATCAGACCCAGCATTTT. Its protein product is CASRHGGNQTQHF. Supplemented by reference TRBV2 and TRBJ1-5, the full variable domain reads EPEVTQTPSHQVTQMGQEVILRCVPISNHLYFYWYRQILGQKVEFLVSFYNNEISEKSEIFDDQFSVERPDGSNFTLKIRSTKLEDSAMYFCASRHGGNQTQHFGDGTRLSIL.

This clonotype was counted ten times or more. The rearrangement joins TRBV4-3 to TRBJ2-5; the D gene is possibly TRBD2 (5 bases). Deletions cut 1 base from V and 3 bases from J, with 12 bases between. The CDR3 contains 15 residues. Germline V gene lookup returns CDR1 LGHNA and CDR2 YSLEER. CDR3 DNA: TGCGCCAGCAGCCAAGTAGGTGACGGGGAAGAGACCCAGTACTTC. Amino acids: CASSQVGDGEETQYF.

The chain joins TRBV20-1 to TRBJ1-5; D is ambiguous. This CDR3 is built from 12 residues. The germline V and J ends were trimmed by 7 bases and 3 bases, with 10 bases remaining between them. Germline CDR1 is DFQATT and CDR2 is SNEGSKA (reference sequence). Here the CDR3 DNA reads TGCAGTGTCTCGCGGACCAATCAGCCCCAGCATTTT. Encoded protein: CSVSRTNQPQHF.

This clonotype was observed a handful of times. V usage is TRBV13 and J usage is TRBJ2-3; 7 bases agree with TRBD2. The V gene's germline CDR1 is PRHDT and CDR2 FYEKMQ (reference sequence). With 7 bases clipped from V and 7 bases from J, the junction kept 11 bases outside the gene matches. CDR3 length equals 14 residues. The CDR3: CASTQWASGNTQYF. CDR3 DNA: TGTGCCAGCACCCAATGGGCTAGCGGAAATACGCAGTATTTT.

V and J are TRBV6-2 or TRBV6-3 and TRBJ2-1, with D possibly being TRBD2 (6 bases). Germline CDR1 reads MNHEY; CDR2 reads SVGEGT. V lost 7 bases and J 7 bases, leaving 17 bases between the germline ends. CDR3 length: 14 amino acids. The CDR3 nucleotides read TGTGCCAGCACTAAGGACGGTGGGGGGAATGAGCAGTTCTTC. Amino acids: CASTKDGGGNEQFF.

This clonotype was picked up a small number of times. J is TRBJ2-5 and V is TRBV27; D call uncertain. CDR1 is MNHEY, CDR2 SMNVEV, per germline (reference sequence). This CDR3 has 14 amino acids. Trimming cost V 6 bases and J 1 base, with 12 bases left between them. The chain's CDR3 is CASSPSGPQETQYF. The CDR3 coding sequence is TGTGCCAGCAGCCCCTCGGGCCCCCAAGAGACCCAGTACTTC.

CDR3 residues: CSARGYGTGLTEAFF. Written as DNA, the CDR3 is TGCAGTGCTAGAGGTTATGGGACAGGGTTAACTGAAGCTTTCTTT. The rearrangement links TRBV20-1 to TRBJ1-1, with 9 bases matching TRBD1. Germline CDR1 DFQATT, CDR2 SNEGSKA (reference sequence). This CDR3 comprises 15 residues. Trimming took 1 base from V and 5 from J; bases not matched to a gene: 8.

The chain combines TRBV12-5 with TRBJ2-1, with unresolved D. V lost 3 bases and J lost 4, with 7 bases in between. The CDR3 consists of 13 residues. Germline values: CDR1 LGHNT, CDR2 FRNRAP. This chain's CDR3 is CASGLGLYNEQFF. The CDR3 nucleotides are TGTGCTAGTGGTTTAGGTTTATACAATGAGCAGTTCTTC.

This clonotype was seen a few times. The J gene is TRBJ1-1, the V gene TRBV7-9, with no clear D. CDR1 is SEHNR, CDR2 FQNEAQ, per germline (reference sequence). The CDR3 runs to 14 residues. Trimming pared 4 bases from V and 2 bases from J, leaving 11 bases between. The CDR3 reads CASSSGYPNTEAFF. DNA of the CDR3: TGTGCCAGCAGCTCAGGTTACCCTAACACTGAAGCTTTCTTT.

The table lists this clonotype with many counts. V is TRBV12-3 or TRBV12-4 and J is TRBJ1-2; a weak D match, TRBD1 (5 bases). This CDR3 has 14 residues. The germline V and J ends were trimmed by 2 bases and 2 bases, with 9 bases remaining between them. This CDR3 is CASSLRRGNYGYTF. CDR3 DNA: TGTGCCAGCAGTTTAAGGAGGGGAAACTATGGCTACACCTTC.

The chain links TRBV12-3 or TRBV12-4 to TRBJ2-2; 15 bases map to TRBD2. The CDR3 has 21 residues. V lost 6 bases and J lost 2; bases outside the gene matches: 16. The CDR3 DNA reads TGTGCCAGCAGCTCAAACATCCGAGGACTAGCGGGAGGGTCTAACACCGGGGAGCTGTTTTTT. Translated: CASSSNIRGLAGGSNTGELFF.

Only a few counts were recorded for this clonotype. The gene calls are TRBV20-1 and TRBJ2-1, with 16 positions matching TRBD2. Trimming cost V 6 bases and J 1 base; bases outside gene matches: 9. The germline V gene has CDR1 DFQATT and CDR2 SNEGSKA (reference sequence). The CDR3 sequence is 18 residues long. The CDR3 DNA reads as TGCAGTGCGAGACCGGGACTAGCGGGAGGGCCTTCCTACAATGAGCAGTTCTTC. Encoded protein: CSARPGLAGGPSYNEQFF.

V is TRBV15 and J is TRBJ1-5, with 7 bases fitting TRBD1. With V trimmed by 0 bases and J by 0 bases, 11 bases remained unmatched. Germline V lookup: CDR1 LNHNV, CDR2 YYDKDF (reference sequence). This CDR3 spans 19 amino acids. The CDR3 DNA follows: TGTGCCACCAGCAGAGATTACGCCGGGACAGAATATAGCAATCAGCCCCAGCATTTT. Protein: CATSRDYAGTEYSNQPQHF.

The rearrangement links TRBV9 to TRBJ2-1; 9 bases map to TRBD2. The length of the CDR3 is 16 residues. Germline CDR1 SGDLS, CDR2 YYNGEE. V shed 3 bases, J shed 0 bases, and the junction held 4 bases outside the gene matches. Here the CDR3 reads CASSALTSGSYNEQFF. The CDR3 DNA is TGTGCCAGCAGCGCCCTGACTAGCGGCTCCTACAATGAGCAGTTCTTC.